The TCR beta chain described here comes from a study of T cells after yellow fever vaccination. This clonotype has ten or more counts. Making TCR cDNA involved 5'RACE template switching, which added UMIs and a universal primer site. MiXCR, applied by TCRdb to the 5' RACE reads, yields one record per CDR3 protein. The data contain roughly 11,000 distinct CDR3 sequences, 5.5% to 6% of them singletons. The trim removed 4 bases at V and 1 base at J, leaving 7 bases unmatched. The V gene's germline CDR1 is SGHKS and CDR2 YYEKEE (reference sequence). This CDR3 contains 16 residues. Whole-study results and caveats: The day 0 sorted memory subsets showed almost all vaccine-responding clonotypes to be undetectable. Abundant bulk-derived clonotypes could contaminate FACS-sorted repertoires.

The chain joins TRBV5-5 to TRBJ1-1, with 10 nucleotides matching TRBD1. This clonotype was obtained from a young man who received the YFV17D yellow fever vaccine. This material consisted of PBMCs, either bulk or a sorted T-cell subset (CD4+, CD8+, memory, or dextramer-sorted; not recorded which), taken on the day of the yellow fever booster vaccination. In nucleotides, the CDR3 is TGTGCCAGCAGCCCCGGGACAGGGGTTGCGAACACTGAAGCTTTCTTT. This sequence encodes CASSPGTGVANTEAFF.